The clone carrying this T cell receptor beta chain was recorded a few times. Amplification of TCR beta CDR3 regions was performed using RNA transcripts as template. The HTBI primer set was used in a first-round RT-PCR of the TCR CDR3. Using its own MiXCR run on the multiplex PCR reads, TCRdb lists one record per CDR3 protein. The sample holds 300,000 to 450,000 distinct CDR3 sequences; around 18% are singletons and the top ten take about 14%. The data are from a study of T cells in Graves' hyperthyroidism and ophthalmopathy. Ophthalmopathy in the patients scored at least 3 on Clinical Activity Score and at least 4 on NOSPECS grade, lasting under 3 months. This clonotype originated in a woman between 40 and 50 years old with Graves' ophthalmopathy. Sequencing input: blood.

As DNA, the CDR3 is TGTGCCAGCAGTGTCCGGGAGCGGTGGGAGACCCAGTACTTC. Encoded protein: CASSVRERWETQYF. The V and J genes are TRBV2 and TRBJ2-5; weak D call: TRBD2 (6 bases). Trimming removed 4 bases at V and 5 bases at J, with 14 bases between. The CDR3 is made up of 14 amino acids. Germline CDR1 and CDR2: SNHLY and FYNNEI.